The text below deals with one T cell receptor beta chain. Its antigen remains unknown. The source of the sample is a study of radiotherapy plus CTLA-4 blockade in lung cancer. General study points: There was expansion of tumor-derived TCR clones in blood after radiotherapy plus ipilimumab.

The repertoire was sequenced with immunoSEQ multiplex PCR; TCRdb's copy has only in-frame clones and lacks some. The data hold some 120,000 clones, with roughly 80% observed a single time. Germline loops: CDR1 SGHTA, CDR2 FQGNSA. Deletions cut 6 bases from V and 3 bases from J, with 20 bases between. CDR3 length: 17 amino acids. The clonotype comes from a human donor with non-small cell lung cancer that progressed on radiotherapy plus ipilimumab. Some clones in this sample may be carry-over from other donors' samples. The sequences come from peripheral blood, collected from a patient treated with radiotherapy plus ipilimumab. The rearrangement links TRBV7-2 to TRBJ2-2, with D perhaps matching TRBD1 or TRBD2 (6 bases each). The CDR3 coding sequence is TGTGCCAGCAGTCAAAGCGTAGGGGGGCTCGACACCGGGGAGCTGTTTTTT. Translated: CASSQSVGGLDTGELFF.